Listed below are T cell receptor beta chains from one sample, sequenced in a study of blood T cell repertoires in COVID-19. Repertoires were generated with immunoSEQ multiplex PCR, while TCRdb's copy carries only in-frame clones and drops some. The table lists under 150,000 clones, over 75% of them singletons. The sequencing sample was made of PBMCs or T cells enriched from blood (not recorded which). The receptors were sampled from a man in his forties or fifties in a cohort exposed to, infected with or recovered from COVID-19 (not recorded which). CDR3s include the opening cysteine and the closing phenylalanine or tryptophan. The D gene is left open where the match is weak. Size values are once, few and many counts, or a class for expanded clones, and some rows have none.

v_gene	d_gene	abundance	j_gene	CDR3nt	CDR3aa
TRBV18	.	few	TRBJ2-3	TGTGCCAGCTCACCAGCGGGGGCAGAAGATACGCAGTATTTT	CASSPAGAEDTQYF
TRBV6-1	.	.	TRBJ1-2	TGTGCCAGCAGTGAAGCGCGAGGTTACACCTTC	CASSEARGYTF
TRBV3-1/TRBV3-2	.	.	TRBJ2-2	TGTGCCAGCAGCCTACAGGGAATGAACGGGGAGCTGTTTTTT	CASSLQGMNGELFF
TRBV5-6	TRBD1	.	TRBJ2-1	TGTGCCAGCAGCTTGGTGGGGACAGGCGCCTACAATGAGCAGTTCTTC	CASSLVGTGAYNEQFF
TRBV5-4	.	.	TRBJ2-3	TGTGCCAGCAGCTTGGCCCACGGAGATACGCAGTATTTT	CASSLAHGDTQYF
TRBV4-1	TRBD1	.	TRBJ1-4	TGCGCCAGCAGCCCCTTTGGACAGGGTCCTGAAAAACTGTTTTTT	CASSPFGQGPEKLFF
TRBV28	.	.	TRBJ1-5	TGTGCCAGCAGGCTAGGGGGTCAGCCCCAGCATTTT	CASRLGGQPQHF
TRBV19	.	once	TRBJ2-2	TGTGCCAGTAGTATCGGGGGGCCCGGGGAGCTGTTTTTT	CASSIGGPGELFF
TRBV5-1	TRBD1	once	TRBJ1-1	TGCGCCAGCAACGACCCGGGACAGGAAGCTTTCTTT	CASNDPGQEAFF
TRBV5-1	.	.	TRBJ2-7	TGCGCCAGCAGCTTGGTGGCAGGTACATCCGAGCAGTACTTC	CASSLVAGTSEQYF
TRBV18	TRBD1	.	TRBJ2-1	TGTGCCAGCTCACGACAGGGAAGCAATGAGCAGTTCTTC	CASSRQGSNEQFF
TRBV7-9	.	.	TRBJ2-2	TGTGCCAGCAGCTCCAGGGCCCCTGACACCGGGGAGCTGTTTTTT	CASSSRAPDTGELFF
TRBV13	TRBD1	.	TRBJ1-2	TGTGCCAGCACGTCCGGGACAGGGGGGGAAGATGGCTACACCTTC	CASTSGTGGEDGYTF